The rows below give T cell receptor beta chains drawn from one sample of a study of cytomegalovirus exposure and HLA in healthy donors. The data were produced by immunoSEQ multiplex PCR, yet TCRdb's version contains in-frame clones alone and is incomplete. This table has around 250,000 clones, about 80% appearing once. The material sequenced was PBMCs. The receptor source for this set is a woman aged 55 to 70 in good health and CMV-seropositive. Both conserved end residues are part of each CDR3.

>TRBV30|TRBJ2-1
CAWSVLGPEQFF
>TRBV5-4|TRBJ2-2
CASSPRTSGAPGELFF
>TRBV19|TRBJ2-5
CASRGLIGRQETQYF
>TRBV7-3|TRBJ1-2
CASSLKRAANYGYTF
>TRBV28|TRBJ2-1
CASSSGLAVYNEQFF
>TRBV7-2|TRBJ2-5
CASSLGTSGFSETQYF
>TRBV5-1|TRBJ2-3
CASSRESTDTQYF
>TRBV4-2|TRBJ1-1
CASSQWGGGSTEAFF
>TRBV7-9|TRBJ1-5
CSSSRQGAGNQPQHF
>TRBV5-8|TRBJ2-1
CASSFGTAIYNEQFF
>TRBV29-1|TRBJ1-2
CSVVRQRGIDGYTF
>TRBV7-9|TRBJ2-7
CASSLVSRGAYEQYF
>TRBV6-5|TRBJ2-7
CASSYSLGGSTYEQYF
>TRBV11-2|TRBJ2-1
CASSLDRWSGREDEQFF
>TRBV2|TRBJ1-1
CASSSTGGWTEAFF
>TRBV19|TRBJ1-5
CASSPTGQGNNQPQHF
>TRBV29-1|TRBJ2-7
CSVGGISYEQYF
>TRBV15|-
CATSRTGGQGRGEQYF
>TRBV9|TRBJ2-1
CASSQGLAGGLNEQFF
>TRBV9|TRBJ2-7
CASSVGQSYEQYF
>TRBV10-3|TRBJ1-4
CAISEPTGEKLFF
>TRBV30|TRBJ1-1
CAWSEQGGTEAFF
>TRBV5-4|TRBJ2-7
CASSPGTSGRAREQYF
>TRBV27|TRBJ2-7
CASSLSPGQLYEQYF
>TRBV5-1|TRBJ2-1
CASSSSGNVGEQFF
>TRBV7-9|TRBJ1-1
CASSLYHRDTEAFF
>TRBV5-1|TRBJ1-1
CASSLGTGGLNTEAFF
>TRBV10-1|TRBJ2-7
CASSESLEDEQYF
>TRBV10-1|TRBJ1-1
CASSDGQLPWEAFF
>TRBV7-9|TRBJ2-3
CASRPTSGSGSTDTQYF
>TRBV6-1|TRBJ2-1
CASNPLTSGSDEQFF
>TRBV27|TRBJ2-1
CASSLTGNEQFF
>TRBV5-1|TRBJ1-4
CASNTGSNEKLFF
>TRBV7-2|TRBJ1-1
CASSPGTGGTAFF
>TRBV13|TRBJ2-7
CASSLGVADEQYF
>TRBV27|TRBJ1-2
CASSYSPGQGVRYGYTF
>TRBV6-6|TRBJ2-6
CASSYVGGANVLTF
>TRBV28|TRBJ1-1
CASSEVLNTEAFF
>TRBV19|TRBJ1-1
CASSFQMTVNTEAFF
>TRBV2|TRBJ2-7
CASTTIAGGGAAQYF
>TRBV10-2|TRBJ2-2
CAVRGENTGELFF
>TRBV5-1|TRBJ2-3
CASSLLAGRMTAPDTQYF
>TRBV28|TRBJ1-2
CASSFRQGNGYTF
>TRBV6-5|-
CASSYYGRGQDEQYF
>TRBV14|TRBJ2-2
CASSQVRSTGELFF
>TRBV19|TRBJ2-1
CASSIEGAMEQFF
>TRBV5-1|TRBJ2-7
CASSIGTSGTHEQYF
>TRBV4-1|TRBJ2-7
CASNFRAGDRGEQYF
>TRBV30|TRBJ1-2
CAWSSGQGSYGYTF
>TRBV20-1|TRBJ2-7
CSARLVYEQYF
>TRBV7-3|TRBJ1-2
CASSQSTGVDGYTF
>TRBV7-9|TRBJ2-1
CASSLAREREGTNEQFF
>TRBV6-6|TRBJ2-1
CASSSLSRGAGNEQFF
>TRBV5-5|TRBJ2-7
CASVQTESYEQYF
>TRBV5-1|TRBJ1-1
CASRGFRGDTEAFF
>TRBV28|TRBJ2-1
CASSSRTSLNEQFF
>TRBV2|TRBJ1-5
CASRGQGGQPQHF
>TRBV5-6|TRBJ1-2
CASSLRPGDRQYGYTF